Listed here is a single T cell receptor beta chain. Its antigen is unknown. V was cut by 0 bases and J by 0 bases, with 5 bases left in between. The germline CDR1 and CDR2 sequences are KGHSH and LQKENI. This CDR3 contains 14 residues. 60 Vbeta and 13 Jbeta primers were used in PCR. Produced via immunoSEQ multiplex PCR; TCRdb's table is partial and in-frame only. This table holds about 55,000 clones, approximately 80% found once. The record originates from a study of cytomegalovirus exposure and HLA in healthy donors. Findings and caveats of the study: The authors enumerated 150 to 200 TCR beta chains as linked to cytomegalovirus.

This sequence joins TRBV18 and TRBJ1-1; D ambiguous. Source material: PBMCs. This clonotype originated in a female donor in good health and CMV-seronegative. CDR3 sequence (DNA): TGTGCCAGCTCACCACCAGGAGTGAACACTGAAGCTTTCTTT. This translates into CASSPPGVNTEAFF.